This entry concerns a single TCR beta chain. Germline CDR1 is MNHEY and CDR2 is SMNVEV (reference sequence). V lost 6 bases and J lost 10; bases outside the gene matches: 13. This CDR3 region has 14 residues. Exclusions: uncontrolled infection, other autoimmune disease, pregnancy, lactation. Around 10 ml fresh peripheral blood yielded the PBMCs. Researchers amplified the TCR beta CDR3 regions from RNA transcripts. An initial round of RT-PCR targeting the TCR CDR3 relied on the HTBI primer set. TCRdb re-analysed the multiplex PCR reads in MiXCR, keeping a single row per CDR3 protein. Here the sample spans around 500,000 distinct CDR3 sequences, 22% being singletons. The sample belongs to a study of T cells in Graves' hyperthyroidism and ophthalmopathy.

The sequenced sample consisted of blood. The gene calls are TRBV27 and TRBJ1-1; 8 bases line up with TRBD1. This clonotype originated in a woman between 65 and 79 years old with Graves' ophthalmopathy. This CDR3 is CASSQDLRGLVAFF. For the CDR3, the DNA is TGTGCCAGCAGCCAAGATCTCAGGGGGCTCGTAGCTTTCTTT.